This T cell receptor (beta chain) was profiled in a study of control samples from healthy donors and cancer patients. Sequenced by immunoSEQ multiplex PCR; TCRdb stores in-frame clones only, minus some. The table shows about 80,000 clones, with just under 90% occurring only once. This receptor was identified in a man over 45 in good health. Input material: blood.

CDR3 DNA: TGTGCCTGTTCGAGGGGGCGCGGTGAAAAACTGTTTTTT. Its translation: CACSRGRGEKLFF. The chain has TRBV30 and TRBJ1-4; the match to TRBD1 covers 7 bases. Germline values: CDR1 GTSNPN, CDR2 SVGIG (reference sequence). This CDR3 contains 13 residues. V shed 6 bases and J 7 bases; nucleotides not matched to a gene: 8.